This T cell receptor (beta chain) was obtained from a study of T-cell memory formation after mild COVID-19. General study findings and limits: CD4+ clones that contracted lay mainly in CM and EM; CD8+ ones lay in EMRA.

The CDR3 totals 14 residues. The germline V and J ends were trimmed by 0 bases and 1 base, with 5 bases remaining between them. Germline V CDR1 and CDR2: LGHNA, YSLEER. A single record per CDR3 protein comes from TCRdb applying MiXCR to the 5' RACE reads. The table includes hundreds of thousands of distinct CDR3 sequences, 15% to 20% detected once. This clonotype appeared a few times. No antigen is known for it. The origin of this receptor is an adult woman who had mild COVID-19 (a few samples of this study predate the infection). Cell type and time point are not known. The sequenced sample was PBMCs or a T cell subset sorted from them (not recorded which). The chain carries TRBV4-3 and TRBJ2-3; D is unclear. The DNA of the CDR3 is TGCGCCAGCAGCCAAGACGAGGGCACAGATACGCAGTATTTT. As protein: CASSQDEGTDTQYF.